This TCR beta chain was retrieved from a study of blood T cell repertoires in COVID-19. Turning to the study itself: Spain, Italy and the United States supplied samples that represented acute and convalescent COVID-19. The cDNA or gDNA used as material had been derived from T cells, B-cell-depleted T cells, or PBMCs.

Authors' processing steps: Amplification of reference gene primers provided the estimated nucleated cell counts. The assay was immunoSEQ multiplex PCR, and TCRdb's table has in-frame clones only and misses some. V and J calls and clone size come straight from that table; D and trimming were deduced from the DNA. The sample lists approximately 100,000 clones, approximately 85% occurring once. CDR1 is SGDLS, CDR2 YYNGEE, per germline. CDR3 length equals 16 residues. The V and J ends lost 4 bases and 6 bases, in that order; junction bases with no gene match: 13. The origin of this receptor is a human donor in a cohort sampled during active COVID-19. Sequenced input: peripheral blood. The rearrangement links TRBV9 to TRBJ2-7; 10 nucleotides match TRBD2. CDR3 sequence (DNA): TGTGCCAGCAGCCCCTCGGGGCTAGCGGGGGAGCCCGAGCAGTACTTC. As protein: CASSPSGLAGEPEQYF.